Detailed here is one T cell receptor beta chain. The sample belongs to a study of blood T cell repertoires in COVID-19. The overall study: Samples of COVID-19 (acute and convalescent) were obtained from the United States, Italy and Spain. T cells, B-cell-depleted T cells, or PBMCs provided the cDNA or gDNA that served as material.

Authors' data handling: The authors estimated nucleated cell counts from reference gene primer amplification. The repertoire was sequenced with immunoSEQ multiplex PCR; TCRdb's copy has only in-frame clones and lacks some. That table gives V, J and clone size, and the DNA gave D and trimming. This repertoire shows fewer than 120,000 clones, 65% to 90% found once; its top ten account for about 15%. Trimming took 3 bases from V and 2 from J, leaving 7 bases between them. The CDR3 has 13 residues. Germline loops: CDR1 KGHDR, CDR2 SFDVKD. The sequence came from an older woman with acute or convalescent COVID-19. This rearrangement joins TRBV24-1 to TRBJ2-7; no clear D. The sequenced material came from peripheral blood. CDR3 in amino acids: CATSDAGTYEQYF. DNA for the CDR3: TGTGCCACCAGTGATGCAGGTACCTACGAGCAGTACTTC.